The 9 T cell receptor beta chains in this list originate from one sample, sequenced in a study of T-cell reconstitution after alpha-beta-depleted transplantation in children. It was with unique molecular identifiers that the TCRbeta library was prepared. TCRdb reanalysed the PCR reads using MiXCR and keeps one entry per CDR3 protein. The sample records 220,000 or so distinct CDR3 sequences, just under 8.5% being singletons. The starting material was PBMCs, mostly from graft donor cells, obtained 180 days after TCRalphabeta/CD19-depleted stem cell transplant. The receptors originated from a male patient aged 10 to 17 who had a stem cell transplant for acute lymphoblastic leukemia, so the T cells may come from the graft donor.

This clonotype was seen ten or more times. The chain is built from TRBV3-1 and TRBJ1-1; a weak D match, TRBD1 (5 bases). Germline V gene lookup returns CDR1 LGHDT and CDR2 YNNKEL (reference sequence). V lost 0 bases to trimming and J lost 7 bases, with 9 bases between them. The CDR3 sequence is 13 residues long. In nucleotides, the CDR3 is TGTGCCAGCAGCCAAGAGGGACGAGGTGAAGCTTTCTTT. Translation gives CASSQEGRGEAFF.

Ten or more counts support this clonotype. This chain connects TRBV29-1 to TRBJ1-2, with unresolved D. Trimming pared 3 bases from V and 8 bases from J, leaving 7 bases between. CDR1 is SQVTM, CDR2 ANQGSEA, per germline. This CDR3 contains 10 residues. The CDR3 reads CSVEPGGYTF. The CDR3 DNA follows: TGCAGCGTTGAGCCGGGAGGCTACACCTTC.

This clonotype was found many times. The V call is TRBV6-2 or TRBV6-3, the J call TRBJ2-7, with 9 bases identical to TRBD1. V lost 6 bases, J lost 1 base, and 7 bases stayed unmatched. Germline lookup yields CDR1 MNHEY and CDR2 SVGEGT. The CDR3 loop spans 15 amino acids. CDR3 loop: CASRPTGGYSYEQYF. DNA for the CDR3: TGTGCCAGCAGACCGACAGGGGGATATTCCTACGAGCAGTACTTC.

This rearrangement joins TRBV12-3 or TRBV12-4 to TRBJ2-1; 9 positions agree with TRBD2. The length of the CDR3 is 16 residues. J lost 6 bases, V lost 0 bases, and 6 bases had no gene match. As DNA, the CDR3 is TGTGCCAGCAGTTTAGCTAGCGGGAGCTCCCGCAATGAGCAGTTCTTC. Translated: CASSLASGSSRNEQFF.

In DNA form, the CDR3 reads TGTGCCAGCGCTCTTGGGGTCCCCTACGAGCAGTACTTC. The encoded protein is CASALGVPYEQYF. The J gene is TRBJ2-7, the V gene TRBV7-8, with D hard to call. This CDR3 contains 13 residues. V lost 8 bases to trimming and J lost 2 bases, with 13 bases between them. Germline V gene lookup returns CDR1 SGHVS and CDR2 FQNEAQ.

This clonotype was counted ten times or more. The chain has TRBV29-1 and TRBJ2-5; tentatively, D is TRBD1 or TRBD2 (6 bases each). Germline CDR1 is SQVTM and CDR2 is ANQGSEA. Between the trimmed V and J ends, which lost 1 base and 5 bases, there was a span of 17 bases. This CDR3 is built from 15 residues. The CDR3 reads CSVEGGAGQGETQYF. In DNA, the CDR3 is TGCAGCGTTGAAGGGGGGGCAGGGCAGGGCGAGACCCAGTACTTC. Drawing the rest from reference TRBV29-1 and TRBJ2-5, the complete variable domain is SAVISQKPSRDICQRGTSLTIQCQVDSQVTMMFWYRQQPGQSLTLIATANQGSEATYESGFVIDKFPISRPNLTFSTLTVSNMSPEDSSIYLCSVEGGAGQGETQYFGPGTRLLVL.

This clonotype showed up many times. The CDR3 is CSPGTHYGYTF. The CDR3, as DNA: TGCAGCCCCGGGACCCACTATGGCTACACCTTC. This rearrangement joins TRBV29-1 to TRBJ1-2; D perhaps matches TRBD1 (5 bases). Germline CDR1 and CDR2: SQVTM and ANQGSEA. V lost 8 bases to trimming and J lost 3 bases, with 10 bases between them. CDR3 size: 11 residues.

The table lists this clonotype with many counts. V and J are TRBV29-1 and TRBJ2-7; 7 nucleotides match TRBD2. V trimming: 7 bases; J trimming: 2 bases; junction bases outside the gene matches: 5. Germline lookup yields CDR1 SQVTM and CDR2 ANQGSEA. The CDR3 totals 12 residues. The CDR3 spells CSAGLGAYEQYF. The CDR3, as DNA: TGCAGCGCTGGACTAGGAGCCTACGAGCAGTACTTC.

This clonotype has a count of ten or more. The chain recombines TRBV12-3 or TRBV12-4 with TRBJ1-5; D uncertain. The CDR3 extends over 16 amino acids. V lost 6 bases, J lost 0 bases, and 15 bases lay in between. The CDR3: CASSPKATYSNQPQHF. In DNA, the CDR3 is TGTGCCAGCAGCCCTAAAGCCACTTATAGCAATCAGCCCCAGCATTTT.